The clone carrying this T cell receptor (beta chain) has at least ten counts. Its target is not known. General study findings and limits: The TCR gene usage of tumor memory CD4+ T cells clustered together with blood and lymph node memory CD4+ cells and with lymph node naive CD4+ cells. Greatest tumor Treg TCR overlap was with tumor naive CD4+ cells.

There are 16 residues in the CDR3. V shed 4 bases and J shed 1 base, with 17 bases lying between them. Germline V CDR1 and CDR2: ENHRY, SYGVKD. Constant-region reverse primers amplified full-length variable regions, followed by semi-nested Nested Universal Primer A PCR. One entry per CDR3 protein, called by TCRdb with MiXCR from the 5' RACE reads. The sample lists roughly 13,000 distinct CDR3 sequences; 20% to 30% were seen once. Naive CD4+ cells had CD25+ Tregs removed. Material: naive CD4+ T cells sorted from blood. The sample's subset: naive CD4+ T cells, CD4+CD45RA+CD25-. The sequence was collected from a female donor with breast cancer. The gene calls are TRBV10-3 and TRBJ2-7, with D tentatively TRBD2 (6 bases). CDR3 DNA sequence: TGTGCCATCAGTGCAACGACCGCGGGGCCTTCCTACGAGCAGTACTTC. Its protein product is CAISATTAGPSYEQYF.